The 32 T cell receptor beta chains listed next were all sequenced from one sample in a study of blood T cell repertoires in COVID-19. The table came from immunoSEQ multiplex PCR; TCRdb's copy has only in-frame clones and leaves some out. The profile shows tens of thousands of clones, just over 85% of them singletons. The source material was peripheral blood. These receptors were collected from a woman between 65 and 79 years old with acute or convalescent COVID-19.

The rearrangement joins TRBV7-9 to TRBJ2-5, with 11 bases fitting TRBD2. In germline, CDR1 is SEHNR, CDR2 FQNEAQ (reference sequence). CDR3 length equals 17 residues. Germline trimming cut 5 bases from V and 4 bases from J; bases unmatched to any gene: 12. In DNA form, the CDR3 reads TGTGCCAGCAGCAACGCCGCCCCAACTAGCGGGGGAGAGACCCAGTACTTC. It yields the protein CASSNAAPTSGGETQYF.

As for this clone: The same CDR3 is also encoded by other DNA sequences in this sample. The chain links TRBV2 to TRBJ1-6; 7 nucleotides agree with TRBD1. With V trimmed by 2 bases and J by 7 bases, 5 bases remained unmatched. Germline loops: CDR1 SNHLY, CDR2 FYNNEI. CDR3 length: 15 amino acids. The chain's CDR3 is CASSELGRGNSPLHF. CDR3 nucleotides: TGTGCCAGCAGTGAATTAGGCAGGGGGAATTCACCCCTCCACTTT.

This clone was detected once. V is TRBV3-1 (or the pseudogene TRBV3-2) and J is TRBJ1-1; 9 bases fit TRBD1. This CDR3 has 15 amino acids. The ends lost 0 bases at V and 9 bases at J; junction bases unmatched: 8. Germline CDR1 is LGHDT and CDR2 is YNNKEL (reference sequence). CDR3 amino acids: CASSQEGQGTRQAFF. CDR3 in DNA: TGTGCCAGCAGCCAAGAGGGACAGGGAACTAGGCAAGCTTTCTTT.

The genes are TRBV28 and TRBJ1-5; the match to TRBD1 covers 9 bases. V gave up 6 bases and J gave up 5 bases; unmatched junction bases: 5. This CDR3 region has 14 residues. The germline CDR1 and CDR2 sequences are MDHEN and SYDVKM. This CDR3 is CASRVGQGYQPQHF. The CDR3 DNA sequence: TGTGCCAGCAGGGTAGGACAGGGGTATCAGCCCCAGCATTTT.

The chain has TRBV19 and TRBJ2-7; 9 nucleotides agree with TRBD1. With V trimmed by 3 bases and J by 1 base, 1 base remained unmatched. Per the germline V gene, CDR1 is LNHDA and CDR2 is SQIVND (reference sequence). The CDR3 runs to 14 residues. The CDR3 spells CASSIGTGSYEQYF. The CDR3, as DNA: TGTGCCAGTAGTATCGGGACAGGGTCCTACGAGCAGTACTTC.

The V call is TRBV9, the J call TRBJ1-2; 7 bases agree with TRBD1. From germline, CDR1 is SGDLS and CDR2 YYNGEE. The CDR3 has 13 residues. V lost 3 bases to trimming and J lost 4 bases; unmatched junction nucleotides: 3. The CDR3 loop is CASSETGSYGYTF. The CDR3, as DNA: TGTGCCAGCAGCGAGACAGGGAGCTATGGCTACACCTTC.

This clone was recorded only once. The chain has TRBV5-1 and TRBJ2-7; weak D call: TRBD2 (6 bases). Germline V gene sequence: CDR1 SGHRS, CDR2 YFSETQ. CDR3 length: 14 residues. V was shortened by 0 bases and J by 1 base, with 8 bases between the two germline ends. Written as DNA, the CDR3 is TGCGCCAGCAGCTTGGGCGGGAATTCCTACGAGCAGTACTTC. Its protein is CASSLGGNSYEQYF. Complete variable domain (other parts from reference TRBV5-1 and TRBJ2-7): KAGVTQTPRYLIKTRGQQVTLSCSPISGHRSVSWYQQTPGQGLQFLFEYFSETQRNKGNFPGRFSGRQFSNSRSEMNVSTLELGDSALYLCASSLGGNSYEQYFGPGTRLTVT.

The V gene is TRBV5-4, the J gene TRBJ2-5, with 14 bases fitting TRBD2. There are 16 residues in the CDR3. Germline CDR1 SGHNT, CDR2 YYREEE (reference sequence). V lost 0 bases, J lost 5 bases, and 3 bases stayed unmatched. The CDR3 coding sequence is TGTGCCAGCAGCTTGGGACTAGCGGGGGGGTTCGAGACCCAGTACTTC. Amino acids: CASSLGLAGGFETQYF.

This chain uses TRBV5-4 with TRBJ2-7; TRBD2 matches 15 bases. Germline CDR1 and CDR2: SGHNT and YYREEE (reference sequence). There are 17 residues in the CDR3. Losses at the gene ends were 4 bases for V and 4 bases for J; bases not matched to a gene: 9. CDR3 loop: CASSQGLAGGPSYEQYF. Here the CDR3 DNA reads TGTGCCAGCAGCCAAGGACTAGCGGGAGGGCCCTCGTACGAGCAGTACTTC.

V is TRBV3-1 (or the pseudogene TRBV3-2) and J is TRBJ1-6; TRBD1 matches at 7 bases. With V trimmed by 8 bases and J by 6 bases, 1 base remained unmatched. The CDR3 has 12 amino acids. Looked up from germline, CDR1 is LGHDT and CDR2 is YNNKEL (reference sequence). CDR3 nucleotides: TGTGCCAGCCGGGACAGTAATTCACCCCTCCACTTT. Its translation: CASRDSNSPLHF.

The CDR3 sequence is CASSQDTSGVPGANVLTF. The CDR3 DNA is TGCGCCAGCAGCCAAGACACGTCGGGGGTTCCTGGGGCCAACGTCCTGACTTTC. The chain recombines TRBV4-1 with TRBJ2-6; D perhaps matches TRBD2 (6 bases). With 0 bases removed from V and 2 bases from J, the gap between germline ends came to 14 bases. Germline lookup yields CDR1 MGHRA and CDR2 YSYEKL. There are 18 residues in the CDR3.

The V gene is TRBV2, the J gene TRBJ2-1; TRBD2 aligns across 12 bases. Germline CDR1 and CDR2: SNHLY and FYNNEI. V shed 5 bases and J 7 bases; nucleotides not matched to a gene: 9. This CDR3 contains 16 residues. The CDR3 DNA is TGTGCCAGCAGTACCCGACTAGCGGGAGTCAGGAATGAGCAGTTCTTC. Its translation is CASSTRLAGVRNEQFF.

The V and J genes are TRBV7-9 and TRBJ1-1, with D maybe TRBD1 (5 bases). V was shortened by 5 bases and J by 0 bases, with 19 bases between the two germline ends. Germline loops: CDR1 SEHNR, CDR2 FQNEAQ (reference sequence). This CDR3 has 17 residues. CDR3 bases: TGTGCCAGCAGCCCGCAGGGTCGGGGGGAGGTGAACACTGAAGCTTTCTTT. It specifies CASSPQGRGEVNTEAFF.

For the CDR3, the DNA is TGTGCCAGCAGCAAAGGGAGGTTCGGCACTGAAGCTTTCTTT. This translates into CASSKGRFGTEAFF. The V gene is TRBV21-1, the J gene TRBJ1-1. TRBV21-1 is an annotated pseudogene. The CDR3 covers 14 residues.

The chain recombines TRBV28 with TRBJ1-5; tentative D call: TRBD1 (6 bases). The germline V and J ends were trimmed by 7 bases and 6 bases, with 16 bases remaining between them. Germline values: CDR1 MDHEN, CDR2 SYDVKM. The CDR3 loop spans 14 amino acids. The chain's CDR3 is CASTKSGAGQPQHF. CDR3 DNA sequence: TGTGCCAGCACCAAGTCAGGGGCGGGTCAGCCCCAGCATTTT.

V and J are TRBV3-1 (or the pseudogene TRBV3-2) and TRBJ2-2; tentatively, D is TRBD2 (5 bases). Trimming stripped 1 base from V and 8 bases from J, with 8 bases between. CDR3 size: 13 residues. Germline lookup yields CDR1 LGHDT and CDR2 YNNKEL (reference sequence). The CDR3 coding sequence is TGTGCCAGCAGCCAAGTGGAGGCTGGGGAGCTGTTTTTT. Protein product: CASSQVEAGELFF.

This chain joins TRBV5-8 and TRBJ2-1; the D is unclear. The CDR3 loop spans 12 amino acids. Trimming took off 0 bases at V and 15 bases at J, with 13 bases between the two ends. The germline gives CDR1 SGHTS, CDR2 YDEGEE. CDR3 nucleotides: TGTGCCAGCAGCTTGGTGGAGCGAGTGGGGTTCTTC. This codes for CASSLVERVGFF.

The chain joins TRBV28 to TRBJ1-1, with no clear D. CDR1 and CDR2 from the germline V gene are MDHEN and SYDVKM. The CDR3 spans 13 residues. V gave up 6 bases and J gave up 0 bases, with 8 bases separating them. The CDR3 nucleotides read TGTGCCAGCAGCCGACAATTGAACACTGAAGCTTTCTTT. Its protein product is CASSRQLNTEAFF. Variable domain in full (rest from reference TRBV28 and TRBJ1-1): DVKVTQSSRYLVKRTGEKVFLECVQDMDHENMFWYRQDPGLGLRLIYFSYDVKMKEKGDIPEGYSVSREKKERFSLILESASTNQTSMYLCASSRQLNTEAFFGQGTRLTVV.

The chain couples TRBV7-9 to TRBJ2-1, with 15 positions matching TRBD2. Germline trimming cut 5 bases from V and 5 bases from J; bases unmatched to any gene: 10. The CDR3 length is 18 residues. Germline assignment: CDR1 SEHNR and CDR2 FQNEAQ (reference sequence). The CDR3, as DNA: TGTGCCAGCAGCCCGGGACTAGCGGGAGGTGGTAGGAACAATGAGCAGTTCTTC. Protein sequence: CASSPGLAGGGRNNEQFF.

This clone was found once. The chain employs TRBV11-2 and TRBJ2-7, with a tentative D call TRBD1 (5 bases). Looked up from germline, CDR1 is SGHAT and CDR2 is FQNNGV. The CDR3 is 16 amino acids. Trimming took 5 bases from V and 4 from J, leaving 21 bases between them. CDR3 bases: TGTGCCAGCAGCCAGAGTAACTTTGACAGTAGTTACGAGCAGTACTTC. The encoded protein is CASSQSNFDSSYEQYF.

The chain carries TRBV11-1 and TRBJ2-1, with 14 bases lining up with TRBD2. Germline CDR1 and CDR2: SGHAT and FQDESV (reference sequence). V lost 2 bases and J lost 9; bases outside the gene matches: 6. The length of the CDR3 is 16 residues. In nucleotides, the CDR3 is TGTGCCAGCAGCTTAATCGGACTAGCGGGGGGCATTGAGCAGTTCTTC. Translating it yields CASSLIGLAGGIEQFF.

By share, this clone ranks as medium-sized. V usage is TRBV29-1 and J usage is TRBJ2-7; D is possibly TRBD2 (5 bases). The CDR3 has 14 amino acids. Germline CDR1 reads SQVTM; CDR2 reads ANQGSEA. V was shortened by 8 bases and J by 5 bases, with 22 bases between the two germline ends. The CDR3 bases are TGCAGCCCCCGGCCCGGGGAGACAAGCGACGAGCAGTACTTC. Amino acids: CSPRPGETSDEQYF.

The genes are TRBV30 and TRBJ1-3; TRBD1 is a possible D gene (6 bases). V was shortened by 1 base and J by 3 bases, with 10 bases between the two germline ends. Germline CDR1 is GTSNPN and CDR2 is SVGIG (reference sequence). This CDR3 has 14 residues. CDR3 in amino acids: CAWSAGQFGNTIYF. As DNA, the CDR3 is TGTGCCTGGAGTGCGGGACAATTTGGAAACACCATATATTTT.

The V gene is TRBV5-1, the J gene TRBJ1-6; D gene ambiguous. This CDR3 region has 15 residues. Germline V CDR1 and CDR2: SGHRS, YFSETQ. Trimming took 5 bases from V and 0 from J, leaving 9 bases between them. CDR3 region: CASRTESSYNSPLHF. The CDR3 DNA follows: TGCGCCAGCAGAACAGAGAGCTCCTATAATTCACCCCTCCACTTT.

The V call is TRBV3-1 (or the pseudogene TRBV3-2), the J call TRBJ1-5; 10 bases agree with TRBD1. Germline trimming cut 4 bases from V and 6 bases from J; bases unmatched to any gene: 3. The germline V gene has CDR1 LGHDT and CDR2 YNNKEL (reference sequence). The CDR3 runs 14 residues. The CDR3 loop reads CASSRQGAGQPQHF. The CDR3 DNA reads as TGTGCCAGCAGCCGACAGGGGGCCGGTCAGCCCCAGCATTTT.

The chain carries TRBV10-3 and TRBJ1-2; 7 nucleotides line up with TRBD1. Unmatched junction bases numbered 4, after V lost 2 bases and J lost 4 bases. The germline V gene encodes CDR1 ENHRY and CDR2 SYGVKD. The CDR3 is 14 amino acids. The CDR3 nucleotides read TGTGCCATCAGTGAGGAGACAGGGATCTATGGCTACACCTTC. Translation gives CAISEETGIYGYTF.

The chain links TRBV9 to TRBJ1-1, with TRBD1 as a possible D gene (5 bases). Germline CDR1 is SGDLS and CDR2 is YYNGEE. V was pared by 0 bases and J by 0 bases, with 6 bases between. There are 14 residues in the CDR3. As DNA, the CDR3 is TGTGCCAGCAGCGTAGGACAGCTGAACACTGAAGCTTTCTTT. It specifies CASSVGQLNTEAFF.

The CDR3 sequence is CASTHLGEGTDTQYF. The CDR3 region has the DNA TGTGCCAGCACCCATTTAGGGGAGGGCACAGATACGCAGTATTTT. V usage is TRBV28 and J usage is TRBJ2-3; weak D call: TRBD2 (6 bases). The CDR3 is 15 amino acids. Deletions cut 7 bases from V and 1 base from J, with 15 bases between. Germline loops: CDR1 MDHEN, CDR2 SYDVKM.

The rearrangement links TRBV7-3 to TRBJ1-1, with a tentative D call TRBD1 (5 bases). V was cut by 5 bases and J by 4 bases, with 11 bases left in between. CDR3 length: 13 residues. Germline CDR1 reads SGHTA; CDR2 reads FQGTGA. The CDR3 is CASSLGVTTEAFF. CDR3 in DNA: TGTGCCAGCAGCCTAGGGGTGACCACTGAAGCTTTCTTT.

This chain connects TRBV7-3 to TRBJ2-7, with a weak D call TRBD2 (7 bases). Trimming pared 5 bases from V and 2 bases from J, leaving 13 bases between. The CDR3 spans 14 residues. Germline CDR1 is SGHTA and CDR2 is FQGTGA. The CDR3 DNA sequence: TGTGCCAGCAGCCCCATGGGGGGGCCCTACGAGCAGTACTTC. Protein product: CASSPMGGPYEQYF.

The genes are TRBV27 and TRBJ2-1; 8 positions agree with TRBD2. With V trimmed by 5 bases and J by 5 bases, 5 bases remained unmatched. CDR3 size: 14 residues. CDR1 is MNHEY and CDR2 is SMNVEV in the germline V gene (reference sequence). The CDR3 loop reads CASSRTSLHNEQFF. The CDR3 DNA reads TGTGCCAGCAGTAGGACTAGCTTACACAATGAGCAGTTCTTC.

This clone was observed a few times. The V and J genes are TRBV18 and TRBJ1-5; D unclear. CDR1 is KGHSH, CDR2 LQKENI, per germline. V gave up 1 base and J gave up 4 bases, with 5 bases separating them. The CDR3 is 13 amino acids. The CDR3 DNA reads as TGTGCCAGCTCACCACTCCCAAATCAGCCCCAGCATTTT. Its protein product is CASSPLPNQPQHF.